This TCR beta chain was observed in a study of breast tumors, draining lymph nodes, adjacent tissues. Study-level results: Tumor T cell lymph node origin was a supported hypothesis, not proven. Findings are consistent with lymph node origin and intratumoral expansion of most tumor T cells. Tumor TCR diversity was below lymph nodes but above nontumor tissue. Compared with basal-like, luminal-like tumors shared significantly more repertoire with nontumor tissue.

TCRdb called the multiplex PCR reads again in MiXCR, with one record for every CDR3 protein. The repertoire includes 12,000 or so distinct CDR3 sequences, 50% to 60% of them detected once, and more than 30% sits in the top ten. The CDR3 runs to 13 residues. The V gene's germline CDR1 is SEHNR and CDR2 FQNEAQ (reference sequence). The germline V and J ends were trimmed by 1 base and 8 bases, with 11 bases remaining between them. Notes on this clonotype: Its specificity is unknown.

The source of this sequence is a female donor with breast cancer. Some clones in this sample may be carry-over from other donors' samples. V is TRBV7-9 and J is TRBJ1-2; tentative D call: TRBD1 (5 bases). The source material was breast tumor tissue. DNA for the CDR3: TGTGCCAGCAGCTTAGGGGCGGGGGAAGGCTACACCTTC. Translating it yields CASSLGAGEGYTF.